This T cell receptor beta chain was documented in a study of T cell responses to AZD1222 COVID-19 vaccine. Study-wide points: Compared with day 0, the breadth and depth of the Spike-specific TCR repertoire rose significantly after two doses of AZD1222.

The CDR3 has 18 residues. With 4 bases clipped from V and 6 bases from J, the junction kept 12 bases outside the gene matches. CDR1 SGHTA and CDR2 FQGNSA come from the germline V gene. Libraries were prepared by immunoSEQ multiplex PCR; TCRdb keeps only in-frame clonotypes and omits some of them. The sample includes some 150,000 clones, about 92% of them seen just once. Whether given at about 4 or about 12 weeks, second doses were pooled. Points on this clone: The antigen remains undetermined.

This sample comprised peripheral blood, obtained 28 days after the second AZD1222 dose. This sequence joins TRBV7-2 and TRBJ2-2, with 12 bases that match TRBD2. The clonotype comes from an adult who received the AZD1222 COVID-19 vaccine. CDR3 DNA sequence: TGTGCCAGCAGCTCCGAGACTAGCGGGAGTTTCTTAGCCGGGGAGCTGTTTTTT. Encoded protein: CASSSETSGSFLAGELFF.